These 27 T cell receptor beta chains were all obtained from the same sample, sequenced in a study of blood T cell repertoires in COVID-19. Sequenced by immunoSEQ multiplex PCR; TCRdb stores in-frame clones only, minus some. The profile shows approximately 21,000 clones, 75% to 90% of them singletons. The sequenced sample consisted of peripheral blood. These receptors originate from a human donor with acute or convalescent COVID-19. The donor label of this sample is uncertain.

V is TRBV18 and J is TRBJ1-6; D is undetermined. V lost 2 bases, J lost 9 bases, and 14 bases lay in between. The CDR3 has 15 residues. In germline, CDR1 is KGHSH, CDR2 LQKENI. CDR3 DNA: TGTGCCAGCTCACCAAGCAACGGGGTGGGTTCACCCCTCCACTTT. Translation gives CASSPSNGVGSPLHF.

This clone turned up a few times. This chain connects TRBV24-1 to TRBJ1-5, with TRBD1 matching 7 bases. CDR1 and CDR2 from the germline V gene are KGHDR and SFDVKD. Germline trimming cut 0 bases from V and 7 bases from J; bases unmatched to any gene: 5. The CDR3 totals 15 residues. Here the CDR3 reads CATSDLMGQIQPQHF. The DNA of the CDR3 is TGTGCCACCAGTGATTTGATGGGACAGATCCAGCCCCAGCATTTT.

This clone was counted only a few times. The V and J genes are TRBV25-1 and TRBJ1-3, with TRBD1 matching over 7 bases. The CDR3 runs 13 residues. Germline V gives CDR1 MGHDK, CDR2 SYGVNS. The trim removed 6 bases at V and 4 bases at J, leaving 3 bases unmatched. Written as DNA, the CDR3 is TGTGCCAGCAGGCAGGGGGAGGGAAACACCATATATTTT. It specifies CASRQGEGNTIYF.

The chain is built from TRBV7-7 and TRBJ2-5; 8 bases map to TRBD1. The germline V gene has CDR1 SSHAT and CDR2 FNYEAQ (reference sequence). V dropped 1 base and J dropped 5; count of bases not matched to a gene: 9. The CDR3 loop spans 16 amino acids. CDR3 sequence: CASSLGVAGGLETQYF. The DNA for the CDR3 is TGTGCCAGCAGCTTAGGGGTAGCAGGGGGCTTGGAGACCCAGTACTTC.

V usage is TRBV19 and J usage is TRBJ2-1, with 10 bases that match TRBD2. The CDR3 contains 18 residues. From germline, CDR1 is LNHDA and CDR2 SQIVND (reference sequence). With V trimmed by 7 bases and J by 0 bases, 12 bases remained unmatched. The CDR3 here is CASKGLTSGPRSYNEQFF. CDR3 nucleotides: TGTGCCAGTAAAGGATTGACTAGCGGGCCCCGCTCCTACAATGAGCAGTTCTTC.

This clone was seen only a few times. CDR3 sequence reads: CASSESRGGSYGYTF. The CDR3 DNA follows: TGTGCCAGCAGCGAGTCCCGGGGGGGATCCTATGGCTACACCTTC. V is TRBV9 and J is TRBJ1-2; tentatively, D is TRBD1 (5 bases). CDR1 and CDR2 (germline): SGDLS, YYNGEE. Trimming shortened V by 3 bases and J by 4 bases, and 16 bases separated the two germline ends. The CDR3 is 15 residues long.

This sequence joins TRBV10-2 and TRBJ1-2; D is perhaps TRBD1 (5 bases). The CDR3 consists of 12 residues. Looked up from germline, CDR1 is WSHSY and CDR2 is SAAADI. Trimming shortened V by 0 bases and J by 7 bases, and 6 bases separated the two germline ends. CDR3 coding DNA: TGCGCCAGCAGTGAGTCACAGGCTGGCTACACCTTC. It translates to CASSESQAGYTF.

This clone was seen only once. The genes are TRBV10-3 and TRBJ1-3; 8 bases align to TRBD1. Unmatched junction bases numbered 4, after V lost 7 bases and J lost 2 bases. Germline CDR1 is ENHRY and CDR2 is SYGVKD. The CDR3 is 14 residues long. The CDR3 DNA reads TGTGCCATCACCGACAGGGGCCCTGGAAACACCATATATTTT. Translating gives CAITDRGPGNTIYF.

This rearrangement joins TRBV5-4 to TRBJ2-3; 8 nucleotides line up with TRBD2. There are 15 residues in the CDR3. With V trimmed by 2 bases and J by 5 bases, 7 bases remained unmatched. The germline V gene has CDR1 SGHNT and CDR2 YYREEE (reference sequence). CDR3 sequence reads: CASSFGWREEDTQYF. The CDR3 bases are TGTGCCAGCAGCTTCGGGTGGCGGGAGGAAGATACGCAGTATTTT. The full variable domain, its missing parts supplied by reference TRBV5-4 and TRBJ2-3, is ETGVTQSPTHLIKTRGQQVTLRCSSQSGHNTVSWYQQALGQGPQFIFQYYREEENGRGNFPPRFSGLQFPNYSSELNVNALELDDSALYLCASSFGWREEDTQYFGPGTRLTVL.

The V call is TRBV4-1, the J call TRBJ2-1; 7 bases are shared with TRBD2. Germline-derived CDR1 and CDR2 are MGHRA and YSYEKL. This CDR3 comprises 18 residues. V gave up 3 bases and J gave up 6 bases; unmatched junction bases: 17. This CDR3 reads CASSQTVQMAGVSNEQFF. CDR3 bases: TGCGCCAGCAGCCAGACCGTTCAGATGGCGGGAGTTTCCAATGAGCAGTTCTTC.

The V and J genes are TRBV2 and TRBJ1-1; a possible D gene is TRBD1 (5 bases). Germline V gene lookup returns CDR1 SNHLY and CDR2 FYNNEI. Trimming removed 8 bases at V and 6 bases at J, with 13 bases between. The CDR3 is 12 residues long. CDR3 coding DNA: TGTGCCAGCCAGGGTGCCTTAGCTGAAGCTTTCTTT. Its protein product is CASQGALAEAFF. The variable domain in full, completed from reference TRBV2 and TRBJ1-1, reads EPEVTQTPSHQVTQMGQEVILRCVPISNHLYFYWYRQILGQKVEFLVSFYNNEISEKSEIFDDQFSVERPDGSNFTLKIRSTKLEDSAMYFCASQGALAEAFFGQGTRLTVV.

The V gene is TRBV2, the J gene TRBJ1-3; no firm D call. The V end lost 4 bases, the J end lost 0 bases, and 7 bases lay between the germline ends. Germline CDR1 reads SNHLY; CDR2 reads FYNNEI. CDR3 length: 14 residues. The CDR3 reads CASSAGSSGNTIYF. Written as DNA, the CDR3 is TGTGCCAGCAGTGCGGGGAGCTCTGGAAACACCATATATTTT.

This chain uses TRBV5-4 with TRBJ2-1; 11 bases align to TRBD2. The germline V gene has CDR1 SGHNT and CDR2 YYREEE (reference sequence). CDR3 length: 15 residues. The ends lost 4 bases at V and 6 bases at J; junction bases unmatched: 6. CDR3 region: CASSPGTSGINEQFF. The CDR3 DNA follows: TGTGCCAGCAGCCCTGGGACTAGCGGAATCAATGAGCAGTTCTTC. The variable domain in full, with the rest retrieved from reference TRBV5-4 and TRBJ2-1, is ETGVTQSPTHLIKTRGQQVTLRCSSQSGHNTVSWYQQALGQGPQFIFQYYREEENGRGNFPPRFSGLQFPNYSSELNVNALELDDSALYLCASSPGTSGINEQFFGPGTRLTVL.

V usage is TRBV7-9 and J usage is TRBJ1-6; TRBD1 matches 8 bases. The CDR3 is 14 residues long. The V gene's germline CDR1 is SEHNR and CDR2 FQNEAQ (reference sequence). J gave up 7 bases and V 5 bases, and 4 bases lay outside the gene matches. This CDR3 is CASSLGTGNSPLHF. For the CDR3, the DNA is TGTGCCAGCAGCCTTGGGACAGGCAATTCACCCCTCCACTTT.

This chain uses TRBV11-2 with TRBJ1-1, with 8 bases fitting TRBD1. CDR1 and CDR2 (germline): SGHAT, FQNNGV. The CDR3 runs to 14 residues. V lost 3 bases and J lost 1; bases outside the gene matches: 1. The CDR3 here is CASSFGQGNTEAFF. Here the CDR3 DNA reads TGTGCCAGCAGCTTCGGACAGGGGAACACTGAAGCTTTCTTT.

The rearrangement joins TRBV30 to TRBJ2-2, with 12 bases matching TRBD2. The germline CDR1 and CDR2 sequences are GTSNPN and SVGIG (reference sequence). The CDR3 runs to 14 residues. CDR3 in amino acids: CAVGTSGRTGELFF. The CDR3 DNA is TGTGCTGTTGGCACTAGCGGGAGGACCGGGGAGCTGTTTTTT.

This rearrangement joins TRBV27 to TRBJ1-1; weak D call: TRBD1 (6 bases). CDR1 is MNHEY, CDR2 SMNVEV, per germline (reference sequence). V was shortened by 3 bases and J by 3 bases, with 17 bases between the two germline ends. This CDR3 contains 16 residues. CDR3 sequence: CASSLKTGGLDTEAFF. For the CDR3, the DNA is TGTGCCAGCAGTTTGAAGACAGGAGGATTAGACACTGAAGCTTTCTTT.

This clone was found a few times. This sequence joins TRBV7-2 and TRBJ1-2, with TRBD1 matching 9 bases. Germline V CDR1 and CDR2: SGHTA, FQGNSA. V lost 2 bases, J lost 10 bases, and 8 bases stayed unmatched. This CDR3 has 14 amino acids. For the CDR3, the DNA is TGTGCCAGCAGCTTACGGGGACAGGGCTTTGACTACACCTTC. Encoded protein: CASSLRGQGFDYTF. Drawing the rest from reference TRBV7-2 and TRBJ1-2, the complete variable domain is GAGVSQSPSNKVTEKGKDVELRCDPISGHTALYWYRQSLGQGLEFLIYFQGNSAPDKSGLPSDRFSAERTGGSVSTLTIQRTQQEDSAVYLCASSLRGQGFDYTFGSGTRLTVV.

The chain uses TRBV9 and TRBJ1-2; 9 bases agree with TRBD1. Germline lookup yields CDR1 SGDLS and CDR2 YYNGEE. Germline trimming cut 4 bases from V and 7 bases from J; bases unmatched to any gene: 5. CDR3 length: 13 residues. CDR3 nucleotides: TGTGCCAGCAGCCCCGGGACAGGGCTTGGCTACACCTTC. Its protein is CASSPGTGLGYTF.

In this sample, this clone is hyperexpanded (1% or more). The rearrangement uses TRBV4-1 and TRBJ2-7; 9 nucleotides agree with TRBD2. Germline V CDR1 and CDR2: MGHRA, YSYEKL. V dropped 0 bases and J dropped 1; count of bases not matched to a gene: 10. CDR3 length: 18 residues. In DNA, the CDR3 is TGCGCCAGCAGCCAAGATTGGACTACGAGCGGGAGGTCCTACGAGCAGTACTTC. This encodes CASSQDWTTSGRSYEQYF.

The chain employs TRBV19 and TRBJ1-1, with 7 bases lining up with TRBD1. This CDR3 is built from 14 residues. Germline assignment: CDR1 LNHDA and CDR2 SQIVND (reference sequence). J was trimmed by 4 bases and V by 3 bases; bases with no gene match: 5. In DNA form, the CDR3 reads TGTGCCAGTAGTATGGCCAGGGGGATCACTGAAGCTTTCTTT. It yields the protein CASSMARGITEAFF.

The chain uses TRBV14 and TRBJ2-1; the match to TRBD2 covers 10 bases. Germline trimming cut 4 bases from V and 10 bases from J; bases unmatched to any gene: 10. This CDR3 is 15 amino acids long. The germline V gene has CDR1 SGHDN and CDR2 FVKESK. CDR3 bases: TGTGCCAGCAGCCCAGATCCTAGCGGGAGCTGGGAGCAGTTCTTC. Translating it yields CASSPDPSGSWEQFF.

The chain recombines TRBV3-1 (or the pseudogene TRBV3-2) with TRBJ2-7; 11 bases are shared with TRBD1. Trimming cost V 8 bases and J 2 bases; bases outside gene matches: 5. This CDR3 has 14 amino acids. Germline V gene lookup returns CDR1 LGHDT and CDR2 YNNKEL (reference sequence). The CDR3 nucleotides read TGTGCCAGCCGACTGGGACAGGGGGCCTACGAGCAGTACTTC. Residues: CASRLGQGAYEQYF.

The V and J genes are TRBV12-3 or TRBV12-4 and TRBJ2-4; perhaps TRBD2 as D (5 bases). The CDR3 runs 12 residues. V lost 7 bases and J lost 8, with 12 bases in between. The CDR3 protein is CASTVNGDIQYF. The CDR3 DNA reads as TGTGCCAGCACCGTGAACGGGGACATTCAGTACTTC.

In this sample, this clone turned up once. This chain connects TRBV5-4 to TRBJ1-2; 8 bases are shared with TRBD1. The length of the CDR3 is 17 residues. J gave up 2 bases and V 4 bases, and 13 bases lay outside the gene matches. Germline assignment: CDR1 SGHNT and CDR2 YYREEE (reference sequence). CDR3: CASSERGVRDRNYGYTF. CDR3 bases: TGTGCCAGCAGCGAACGAGGGGTGCGGGACAGGAACTATGGCTACACCTTC.

The V and J genes are TRBV9 and TRBJ2-3, with TRBD2 matching 10 bases. This CDR3 comprises 16 residues. The germline V gene encodes CDR1 SGDLS and CDR2 YYNGEE. V lost 4 bases and J lost 6; bases outside the gene matches: 11. In DNA form, the CDR3 reads TGTGCCAGCAGCCCTGGGCTAGCGGGAGCGGAGGATACGCAGTATTTT. It is translated as CASSPGLAGAEDTQYF.

The rearrangement uses TRBV5-1 and TRBJ2-5, with D possibly being TRBD2 (6 bases). CDR3 length equals 17 residues. Per germline, CDR1 SGHRS and CDR2 YFSETQ. The V and J ends lost 6 bases and 3 bases respectively, with 24 bases between them. CDR3 amino acids: CASTDSNRGTWKETQYF. DNA for the CDR3: TGCGCCAGCACCGATTCGAACCGGGGGACTTGGAAAGAGACCCAGTACTTC.